A selection of T cell receptor beta chains follows, all from one sample in a study of blood T cells in healthy people across ages. TCRdb reprocessed the 5' RACE reads with MiXCR, giving one entry per CDR3 protein. Of around 1,500,000 distinct CDR3 sequences in the sample, 25% to 30% were seen once. Sequencing was carried out using blood. Receptors were obtained from a woman aged 25 to 39 in good health. The CDR3 runs from the conserved cysteine through the conserved F or W. The D gene is left open where the match is weak. Size values are once, few and many counts, or a class for expanded clones, and some rows have none.

>TRBV7-3|TRBD2|TRBJ2-2|few
CASSLQARGGMSGRELFF
TGTGCCAGCAGCTTACAGGCGCGGGGGGGCATGTCGGGCCGGGAGCTGTTTTTT
>TRBV29-1|NA|TRBJ1-2|NA
CSVVPIQGDGYTF
TGCAGCGTTGTCCCCATCCAAGGAGATGGCTACACCTTC
>TRBV20-1|TRBD1|TRBJ2-5|many
CSARDPWEGGPSQETQYF
TGCAGTGCTAGAGATCCTTGGGAAGGGGGCCCTTCACAAGAGACCCAGTACTTC
>TRBV29-1|TRBD2|TRBJ2-7|many
CSVGRRLAGGDEQYF
TGCAGCGTCGGAAGGAGACTAGCGGGAGGGGACGAGCAGTACTTC
>TRBV6-6|TRBD2|TRBJ2-1|few
CASSYRAGGQNEQFF
TGTGCCAGCAGTTACAGGGCGGGGGGGCAGAATGAGCAGTTCTTC
>TRBV6-6|NA|TRBJ1-2|few
CATHQDNYGYTF
TGTGCCACGCATCAGGATAACTATGGCTACACCTTC
>TRBV6-5|NA|TRBJ2-7|NA
CASRITRSSYEQYF
TGTGCCAGCAGGATTACGAGGAGCTCCTACGAGCAGTACTTC
>TRBV20-1|NA|TRBJ2-7|NA
CSALRGLASYEQYF
TGCAGTGCTCTTCGCGGGTTGGCCTCCTACGAGCAGTACTTC
>TRBV20-1|TRBD1|TRBJ1-5|NA
CSATGQGRGTPQHF
TGCAGTGCTACAGGACAGGGAAGAGGTACGCCCCAGCATTTT
>TRBV6-2/TRBV6-3|TRBD1|TRBJ2-7|few
CASSYGGQGSEQYF
TGTGCCAGCAGTTACGGGGGACAGGGTAGCGAGCAGTACTTC
>TRBV4-3|NA|TRBJ2-7|many
CASSQDSTEDYEQYF
TGCGCCAGCAGCCAAGATTCGACAGAAGACTACGAGCAGTACTTC
>TRBV2|NA|TRBJ2-7|NA
CASSDSLQDYEQYF
TGTGCCAGCAGTGATTCCCTGCAGGACTACGAGCAGTACTTC
>TRBV10-2|NA|TRBJ2-1|NA
CASRILEAAEQFF
TGCGCCAGCAGGATCTTGGAAGCTGCTGAGCAGTTCTTC
>TRBV20-1|TRBD2|TRBJ2-7|many
CSAGGLAGVYEQYF
TGCAGTGCTGGAGGACTAGCGGGGGTTTACGAGCAGTACTTC
>TRBV7-9|NA|TRBJ1-1|many
CASSLRQQNTEAFF
TGTGCCAGCAGCTTGCGACAGCAGAACACTGAAGCTTTCTTT
>TRBV28|NA|TRBJ1-5|few
CASSLQVPSNQPQHF
TGTGCCAGCAGTTTGCAGGTTCCCAGCAATCAGCCCCAGCATTTT
>TRBV29-1|TRBD1|TRBJ2-1|once
CSVRQGNNEQFF
TGCAGCGTCCGACAGGGGAACAATGAGCAGTTCTTC
>TRBV18|NA|TRBJ2-7|few
CASSLTTGSWYEQYF
TGTGCCAGCTCTCTAACCACAGGGTCATGGTACGAGCAGTACTTC
>TRBV28|NA|TRBJ1-4|NA
CASRDILRSDEKLFF
TGTGCCAGCAGAGACATCTTACGGTCGGATGAAAAACTGTTTTTT
>TRBV9|TRBD1|TRBJ2-4|many
CASSSSGTGVNIQYF
TGTGCCAGCAGCTCATCCGGGACAGGGGTGAACATTCAGTACTTC
>TRBV5-1|NA|TRBJ2-3|NA
CASSLAQRLSTDTQYF
TGCGCCAGCAGCTTGGCCCAGCGGCTAAGCACAGATACGCAGTATTTT
>TRBV7-2|TRBD1|TRBJ2-7|many
CASSFDRVGTYEQYF
TGTGCCAGCAGCTTTGACAGGGTGGGAACCTACGAGCAGTACTTC
>TRBV7-8|TRBD1|TRBJ2-4|few
CASSLQGAQNIQYF
TGTGCCAGCAGCCTACAGGGGGCGCAGAACATTCAGTACTTC
>TRBV29-1|NA|TRBJ1-2|NA
CSDVPANYTF
TGCAGCGACGTCCCAGCGAACTACACCTTC
>TRBV5-6|NA|TRBJ2-3|few
CASSLKGESTDTQYF
TGTGCCAGCAGCTTAAAGGGGGAAAGCACAGATACGCAGTATTTT
>TRBV5-1|TRBD2|TRBJ2-3|NA
CASSLKITSGRGGTDTQYF
TGCGCCAGCAGCTTGAAGATAACTAGCGGGAGAGGGGGCACAGATACGCAGTATTTT
>TRBV28|NA|TRBJ1-2|NA
CATQGQGYTF
TGTGCCACTCAGGGGCAGGGCTACACCTTC
>TRBV3-1|NA|TRBJ1-1|NA
CASSLQAWSTEAFF
TGTGCCAGCAGTTTACAGGCTTGGAGCACTGAAGCTTTCTTT
>TRBV12-5|TRBD2|TRBJ2-1|NA
CASGLGGGGHEQFF
TGTGCTAGTGGTTTGGGTGGGGGGGGTCACGAGCAGTTCTTC
>TRBV12-3/TRBV12-4|TRBD1|TRBJ1-2|few
CASRQDRGQGDNYGYTF
TGTGCCAGCAGACAAGACCGAGGACAGGGGGATAACTATGGCTACACCTTC
>TRBV7-2|TRBD1|TRBJ2-5|NA
CAIIRQGKETQYF
TGTGCCATCATAAGACAGGGGAAAGAGACCCAGTACTTC
>TRBV2|TRBD1|TRBJ2-1|NA
CASEGQRNNEQFF
TGTGCCAGCGAGGGACAGAGAAACAATGAGCAGTTCTTC
>TRBV3-1|TRBD1|TRBJ1-1|NA
CASSQSGQRAFF
TGTGCCAGCAGCCAGTCGGGACAGCGAGCTTTCTTT
>TRBV28|NA|TRBJ2-7|NA
CASSFLSGGGNEQYF
TGTGCCAGCAGTTTCTTGTCAGGGGGGGGTAACGAGCAGTACTTC
>TRBV29-1|TRBD2|TRBJ2-5|many
CSVPGGTSGRLYQETQYF
TGCAGCGTCCCCGGGGGGACTAGCGGGAGATTATACCAAGAGACCCAGTACTTC
>TRBV20-1|NA|TRBJ2-1|many
CSALYPGGDYEQFF
TGCAGTGCTTTGTATCCGGGGGGCGACTATGAGCAGTTCTTC
>TRBV7-2|NA|TRBJ2-3|many
CASSLAGITDTQYF
TGTGCCAGCAGCTTAGCGGGGATCACAGATACGCAGTATTTT
>TRBV29-1|NA|TRBJ2-7|NA
CSVEWGHLGHEQYF
TGCAGCGTTGAATGGGGCCACCTGGGGCACGAGCAGTACTTC
>TRBV18|NA|TRBJ2-5|NA
CASSPQGTETQYF
TGTGCCAGCTCACCCCAGGGGACGGAGACCCAGTACTTC
>TRBV12-3/TRBV12-4|TRBD1|TRBJ1-6|NA
CAGSLLRTGSSSYNSPLHF
TGTGCCGGCAGTCTACTTCGGACAGGTAGTAGCTCCTATAATTCACCCCTCCACTTT
>TRBV7-6|TRBD1|TRBJ1-4|few
CASSLGQGAYEKLFF
TGTGCCAGCAGCTTAGGACAGGGGGCGTATGAAAAACTGTTTTTT
>TRBV7-2|NA|TRBJ2-3|NA
CASSLRAKTDTQYF
TGTGCCAGCAGCTTAAGGGCTAAGACAGATACGCAGTATTTT
>TRBV7-9|NA|TRBJ2-1|few
CASSPIRRNEQFF
TGTGCCAGCAGCCCGATTCGGCGCAATGAGCAGTTCTTC
>TRBV29-1|NA|TRBJ1-1|NA
CIGTLNTEAFF
TGCATCGGGACCTTGAACACTGAAGCTTTCTTT